This T cell receptor beta chain was sequenced for a study of cytomegalovirus exposure and HLA in healthy donors. Study details: Early on, a data release was issued that held roughly 80 million unique TCRs from HLA-typed donors. General study results and limits: As a later analysis revealed, most CMV-associated TCR beta chains appeared HLA-restricted. Among TCR beta chains, those listed as cytomegalovirus-associated numbered roughly 150. Relative to the approximately 630-donor mean, N-insertions were reportedly fewer in an Asian-associated ancestry cluster in a later analysis.

For this clone: Antigen unknown.

Primers for the PCR totalled 60 Vbeta and 13 Jbeta. The protocol was immunoSEQ multiplex PCR, while the TCRdb copy is restricted to in-frame clones and leaves out a portion. The table lists around 190,000 clones, roughly 79% of them singletons. The CDR3 sequence is 13 residues long. Germline V gene sequence: CDR1 MNHNY, CDR2 SVGAGI (reference sequence). V was cut by 10 bases and J by 0 bases, with 10 bases left in between. This TCR came from a woman aged 18 to 35 in good health and CMV-seronegative. The genes are TRBV6-6 and TRBJ1-5; D call uncertain. Sequencing was done on a sample of PBMCs. CDR3 residues: CATTPYSNQPQHF. CDR3 DNA: TGTGCCACCACTCCTTATAGCAATCAGCCCCAGCATTTT.